These T cell receptor beta chains were read from a single sample in a study of blood T cells in healthy people across ages. Using its own MiXCR run on the 5' RACE reads, TCRdb lists one record per CDR3 protein. The sample has 700,000 to 950,000 distinct CDR3 sequences; roughly 60% are singletons. Sequencing input: blood. These receptors all stem from a man younger than 40 in good health. CDR3s include the opening cysteine and the closing phenylalanine or tryptophan. The D gene is left open where the match is weak. Only part of the rows carry a size: once, few, many, or a class if the clone is expanded.

clone_size	j_call	d_call	v_call	cdr3_aa	cdr3_nt
once	TRBJ2-4	NA	TRBV7-9	CARGTAGLQAKNIQYF	TGTGCCAGGGGGACGGCTGGGTTACAAGCCAAAAACATTCAGTACTTC
NA	TRBJ2-5	NA	TRBV7-2	CASSLSGPNWETQYF	TGTGCCAGTAGCTTGAGCGGACCCAATTGGGAGACCCAGTACTTC
NA	TRBJ1-2	TRBD1	TRBV20-1	CSARSGGNSLGGYTF	TGCAGTGCTAGATCAGGGGGAAATAGCCTGGGGGGCTACACCTTC
once	TRBJ2-5	TRBD2	TRBV3-1	CASSQGLAGIETQYF	TGTGCCAGCAGCCAGGGGCTAGCGGGAATAGAGACCCAGTACTTC
NA	TRBJ2-5	NA	TRBV2	CASSTVDRETQYF	TGTGCCAGCAGTACGGTGGATCGGGAGACCCAGTACTTC
NA	TRBJ2-3	TRBD2	TRBV30	CAWSGERGTFTQYF	TGTGCCTGGAGTGGCGAGCGGGGGACGTTTACGCAGTATTTT
once	TRBJ2-1	TRBD2	TRBV7-2	CASSIIAGPSYNEQFF	TGTGCCAGCAGCATCATAGCGGGCCCATCCTACAATGAGCAGTTCTTC
NA	TRBJ2-7	TRBD2	TRBV10-3	CAISDLAAYEQYF	TGTGCCATCAGTGACCTAGCGGCCTACGAGCAGTACTTC
few	TRBJ1-1	NA	TRBV4-1	CASSHGKRGDTEAFF	TGCGCCAGCAGCCATGGGAAACGGGGGGACACTGAAGCTTTCTTT
NA	TRBJ2-3	TRBD2	TRBV27	CASSLIAGGWDTQYF	TGTGCCAGCAGCCTAATAGCGGGAGGTTGGGATACGCAGTATTTT
NA	TRBJ2-5	NA	TRBV20-1	CSATAGRMYQETQYF	TGCAGTGCTACGGCCGGCAGGATGTACCAAGAGACCCAGTACTTC
NA	TRBJ1-1	NA	TRBV7-9	CASSVNSLSENEAFF	TGTGCCAGCAGCGTCAACTCTTTGTCTGAGAATGAAGCTTTCTTT
NA	TRBJ2-3	TRBD1	TRBV18	CASSLQGQSTDTQYF	TGTGCCAGCTCACTCCAGGGACAGAGCACAGATACGCAGTATTTT
few	TRBJ2-4	NA	TRBV29-1	CSVERDRNIQYF	TGCAGCGTTGAGCGGGACAGAAACATTCAGTACTTC
NA	TRBJ2-1	NA	TRBV7-3	CASSYGTSREQFF	TGTGCCAGCAGCTACGGGACTTCCCGGGAGCAGTTCTTC
NA	TRBJ2-4	NA	TRBV15	CATSYGTEQYF	TGTGCCACCAGCTACGGGACTGAGCAGTACTTC
NA	TRBJ1-1	TRBD1	TRBV3-1	CASRRSRDRGNTEAFF	TGTGCCAGCAGACGGTCTCGGGACAGGGGGAACACTGAAGCTTTCTTT
few	TRBJ2-1	TRBD2	TRBV7-9	CASSFGSGGNNEQFF	TGTGCCAGCAGCTTTGGTAGCGGGGGAAACAATGAGCAGTTCTTC
few	TRBJ1-2	TRBD1	TRBV7-2	CASSPRGDRGSGYTF	TGTGCCAGCAGCCCACGGGGGGACAGGGGTTCTGGCTACACCTTC
NA	TRBJ2-7	NA	TRBV11-2	CASSLNRDSYEQYF	TGTGCCAGCAGCTTAAACCGAGACTCCTACGAGCAGTACTTC
few	TRBJ2-3	NA	TRBV6-1	CASRIQPRSTDTQYF	TGTGCCAGCAGAATTCAACCCCGAAGCACAGATACGCAGTATTTT
few	TRBJ2-1	NA	TRBV20-1	CSAYGPGGGRNILNYNEQFF	TGCAGTGCGTATGGCCCCGGGGGCGGGCGAAATATTCTTAACTACAATGAGCAGTTCTTC
NA	TRBJ2-7	TRBD1	TRBV10-3	CAIRTGTAITYEQYF	TGTGCCATCAGAACTGGGACAGCGATAACCTACGAGCAGTACTTC
NA	TRBJ2-1	NA	TRBV7-3	CASSQGAQGNNNEQFF	TGTGCCAGCAGCCAAGGGGCACAGGGTAATAACAATGAGCAGTTCTTC
NA	TRBJ2-5	TRBD2	TRBV7-2	CASSSFGGEGTQYF	TGTGCCAGCAGCTCGTTCGGGGGGGAGGGGACCCAGTACTTC
NA	TRBJ1-1	NA	TRBV18	CASWDAGSNTEAFF	TGTGCCAGCTGGGACGCGGGGTCAAACACTGAAGCTTTCTTT
NA	TRBJ2-1	TRBD1	TRBV20-1	CSAPYGDRGRSSYNEQFF	TGCAGTGCTCCCTACGGGGACAGGGGCCGAAGCTCCTACAATGAGCAGTTCTTC
NA	TRBJ2-6	NA	TRBV6-2/TRBV6-3	CASRGTSGANVLTF	TGTGCCAGCAGAGGCACGTCTGGGGCCAACGTCCTGACTTTC
NA	TRBJ1-1	NA	TRBV7-9	CASSFGPDTEAFF	TGTGCCAGCAGCTTTGGGCCGGACACTGAAGCTTTCTTT
NA	TRBJ1-2	NA	TRBV20-1	CSARDEADYGYTF	TGCAGTGCTAGAGATGAGGCAGATTATGGCTACACCTTC
NA	TRBJ1-5	NA	TRBV24-1	CAPEGGSNQPQHF	TGTGCCCCGGAGGGGGGTAGCAATCAGCCCCAGCATTTT
NA	TRBJ2-1	NA	TRBV7-2	CASRLTGTSPYEQFF	TGTGCCAGCAGACTTACCGGAACTAGTCCTTATGAGCAGTTCTTC
NA	TRBJ2-7	NA	TRBV27	CASSVGSGPYEQYF	TGTGCCAGCAGCGTCGGGAGTGGACCCTACGAGCAGTACTTC
NA	TRBJ1-6	NA	TRBV4-2	CASSRRRENSPLHF	TGTGCCAGCAGCCGGAGAAGGGAGAATTCACCCCTCCACTTT
NA	TRBJ2-5	TRBD2	TRBV7-2	CASSSGLAGGLEQYF	TGTGCCAGCAGCTCGGGGCTAGCGGGAGGTTTGGAGCAGTACTTC
NA	TRBJ2-1	NA	TRBV6-1	CASSEAVWGYNEQFF	TGTGCCAGCAGTGAAGCAGTTTGGGGGTACAATGAGCAGTTCTTC
NA	TRBJ2-5	TRBD2	TRBV10-1	CASSESSGGKETQYF	TGCGCCAGCAGTGAGTCCAGCGGGGGTAAAGAGACCCAGTACTTC
NA	TRBJ1-1	NA	TRBV6-1	CASSARNTEAFF	TGTGCCAGCAGTGCCAGGAACACTGAAGCTTTCTTT
NA	TRBJ1-2	NA	TRBV20-1	CSASRAPYGYTF	TGCAGTGCTAGCAGGGCGCCCTATGGCTACACCTTC
few	TRBJ2-5	TRBD2	TRBV3-1	CASSSETVLRGGLQETQYF	TGTGCCAGCAGCTCCGAGACTGTTCTTCGCGGGGGGCTTCAAGAGACCCAGTACTTC
NA	TRBJ2-5	NA	TRBV7-3	CASSLRINNEQYF	TGTGCCAGCAGCTTAAGGATTAACAATGAGCAGTACTTC
NA	TRBJ2-1	TRBD2	TRBV7-2	CASSYLAVPSYNEQFF	TGTGCCAGCAGCTACCTAGCGGTTCCCTCCTACAATGAGCAGTTCTTC
many	TRBJ2-7	NA	TRBV7-9	CASRSGYEQYF	TGTGCCAGCAGGTCTGGGTACGAGCAGTACTTC
NA	TRBJ2-7	TRBD2	TRBV6-2/TRBV6-3	CASSYGLAADEQYF	TGTGCCAGCAGTTACGGACTAGCGGCGGACGAGCAGTACTTC
few	TRBJ2-5	NA	TRBV7-2	CASSLATRNQETQYF	TGTGCCAGCAGCTTAGCTACCCGAAACCAAGAGACCCAGTACTTC
NA	TRBJ2-6	TRBD2	TRBV19	CASSGWGLARSGANVLTF	TGTGCCAGTAGTGGATGGGGACTAGCCCGCTCTGGGGCCAACGTCCTGACTTTC
few	TRBJ2-7	TRBD1	TRBV27	CASSATGGPYEQYF	TGTGCCAGCAGCGCTACAGGGGGCCCCTACGAGCAGTACTTC
NA	TRBJ2-1	TRBD2	TRBV15	CATSRDVSGGANEQFF	TGTGCCACCAGCAGAGATGTGAGCGGGGGCGCGAATGAGCAGTTCTTC
NA	TRBJ2-5	NA	TRBV7-2	CASSLAVREETQYF	TGTGCCAGCAGCTTAGCGGTCAGGGAAGAGACCCAGTACTTC
NA	TRBJ2-1	TRBD2	TRBV25-1	CASSVAGGNYNEQFF	TGTGCCAGCAGTGTAGCGGGAGGGAACTACAATGAGCAGTTCTTC
once	TRBJ2-3	TRBD2	TRBV6-6	CASSYVAGVGTDTQYF	TGTGCCAGCAGTTACGTGGCGGGAGTGGGGACAGATACGCAGTATTTT